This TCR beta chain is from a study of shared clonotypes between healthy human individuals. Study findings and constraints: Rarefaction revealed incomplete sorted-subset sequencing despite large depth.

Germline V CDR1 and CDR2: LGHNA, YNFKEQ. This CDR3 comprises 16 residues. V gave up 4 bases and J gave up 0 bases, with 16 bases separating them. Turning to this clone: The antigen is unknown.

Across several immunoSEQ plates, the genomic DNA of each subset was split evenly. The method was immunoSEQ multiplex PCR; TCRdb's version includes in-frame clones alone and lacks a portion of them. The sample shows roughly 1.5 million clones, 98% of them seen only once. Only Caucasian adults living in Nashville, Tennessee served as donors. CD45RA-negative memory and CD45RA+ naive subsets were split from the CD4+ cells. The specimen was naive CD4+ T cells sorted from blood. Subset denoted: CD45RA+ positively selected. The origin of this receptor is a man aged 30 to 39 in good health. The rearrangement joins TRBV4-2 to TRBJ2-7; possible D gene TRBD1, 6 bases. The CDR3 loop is CASSRTATSVSYEQYF. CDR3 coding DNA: TGTGCCAGCAGCCGGACAGCAACCTCCGTCTCCTACGAGCAGTACTTC.